This T cell receptor beta chain appears in the sequencing data of a study of Ad26.COV2.S vaccination and SARS-CoV-2 variants. Looking at the study overall: Intramuscular Ad26.COV2.S at 5x10^10 or 1x10^11 viral particles.

Treatment described: roughly 18 received Ad26.COV2.S at low or high dose, single or two shots; about 5 received placebo; per-sample allocation not given. Day 63 after the first vaccine or placebo injection was the time point for sampling. Produced via immunoSEQ multiplex PCR; TCRdb's table is partial and in-frame only. Of fewer than 500,000 clones in the sample, about 90% were seen once. J was trimmed by 3 bases and V by 1 base; bases with no gene match: 8. The CDR3 consists of 16 residues. Germline-derived CDR1 and CDR2 are SGHRS and YFSETQ. The TCR was taken from a person aged 18-60 years who received the Ad26.COV2.S COVID-19 vaccine or a placebo. The chain is built from TRBV5-1 and TRBJ2-7; TRBD2 agrees at 9 bases. The starting material was peripheral blood, obtained in a trial of Ad26.COV2.S vaccine versus placebo. Here the CDR3 reads CASSLRGLAVDYEQYF. CDR3 coding DNA: TGCGCCAGCAGCTTGAGGGGACTAGCAGTAGACTACGAGCAGTACTTC.